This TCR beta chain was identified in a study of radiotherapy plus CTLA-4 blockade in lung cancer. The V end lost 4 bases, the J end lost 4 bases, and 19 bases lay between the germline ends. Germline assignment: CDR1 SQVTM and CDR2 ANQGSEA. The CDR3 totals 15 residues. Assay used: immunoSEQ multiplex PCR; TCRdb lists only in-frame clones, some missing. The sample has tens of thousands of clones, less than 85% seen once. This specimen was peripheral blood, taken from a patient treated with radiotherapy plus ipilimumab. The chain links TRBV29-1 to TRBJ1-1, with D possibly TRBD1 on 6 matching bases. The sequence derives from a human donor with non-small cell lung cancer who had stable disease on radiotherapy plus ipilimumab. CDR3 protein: CSVVAGRGARTEAFF. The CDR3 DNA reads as TGCAGCGTTGTCGCCGGTCGGGGGGCGCGCACTGAAGCTTTCTTT. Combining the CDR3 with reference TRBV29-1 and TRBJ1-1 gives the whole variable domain SAVISQKPSRDICQRGTSLTIQCQVDSQVTMMFWYRQQPGQSLTLIATANQGSEATYESGFVIDKFPISRPNLTFSTLTVSNMSPEDSSIYLCSVVAGRGARTEAFFGQGTRLTVV.